This paragraph reports one T cell receptor (beta chain). This entry comes from a study of blood T cell repertoires in COVID-19. Study summary: The United States, Italy and Spain were the sources of the acute and convalescent COVID-19 samples. T cells, B-cell-depleted T cells, or PBMCs supplied cDNA or gDNA.

In germline, CDR1 is KGHDR, CDR2 SFDVKD. The ends lost 2 bases at V and 6 bases at J; junction bases unmatched: 8. The CDR3 runs to 16 residues. Original analysis: Amplification of reference gene primers was used by the study to estimate nucleated cell counts. TCRdb keeps only in-frame clones here, not all; method: immunoSEQ multiplex PCR. Clonal size and the V and J genes are those of that table, whereas D and trimming came from the DNA. The sample lists about 280,000 clones, around 90% occurring once. The chain links TRBV24-1 to TRBJ1-5; TRBD1 matches 8 bases. Sequencing input: peripheral blood. The sequence came from a woman aged 40-49 years who had recovered from COVID-19. The CDR3 sequence is CATSDSGQAVSQPQHF. The CDR3 region has the DNA TGTGCCACCAGTGATTCGGGACAGGCGGTGAGTCAGCCCCAGCATTTT.